This T cell receptor (beta chain) was recovered during a study of T cell repertoires in cytomegalovirus infection. Study context: CMV infection plus the matching HLA type was flagged by public TCR beta signatures.

TCRdb redid the calling of the reads with MiXCR, one entry per CDR3 protein. The table lists roughly 200,000 distinct CDR3 sequences, around 35% of them singletons, with approximately 59% in the top ten. This clonotype was seen only a few times. Its cognate antigen is unknown. V was cut by 5 bases and J by 0 bases, with 8 bases left in between. The germline V gene has CDR1 MNHEY and CDR2 SMNVEV (reference sequence). The CDR3 spans 14 residues. Findings and limits, study-wide: CMV-specific HLA-C-restricted TCR beta clonotypes dominated the ex vivo response. Summed frequency of public TCR beta families distinguished CMV carriers with the relevant HLA.

The chain has TRBV27 and TRBJ2-1, with D unresolved. The source is a human donor in good health (CMV status not recorded). Some clones in this sample may be carry-over from other donors' samples. Sequencing was performed on CD8+ T cells from cultured PBMCs, taken from culture after CMV antigen stimulation. CDR3 coding DNA: TGTGCCAGCAGTCGGGCTAGCTCCTACAATGAGCAGTTCTTC. This translates into CASSRASSYNEQFF.